These 24 T cell receptor beta chains share one sample of origin, sequenced in a study of blood T cell repertoires in COVID-19. Profiling relied on immunoSEQ multiplex PCR, and the TCRdb table lists in-frame clones only, not all of them. There are 200,000 to 250,000 clones in the sample; more than 80% occur only once, and approximately 2% lies in the top ten. Input material: PBMCs or T cells enriched from blood (not recorded which). These receptors came from a man aged 60-69 years who had recovered from COVID-19.

This rearrangement joins TRBV4-1 to TRBJ2-6; D is ambiguous. V gave up 0 bases and J gave up 2 bases, with 5 bases separating them. Germline V gene data show CDR1 as MGHRA and CDR2 as YSYEKL. The CDR3 covers 15 residues. In nucleotides, the CDR3 is TGCGCCAGCAGCCAAGAGGAGACTGGGGCCAACGTCCTGACTTTC. The encoded protein is CASSQEETGANVLTF.

The CDR3, as DNA: TGTGCCAGCAGCCAATTACAGGGTTCGTACGAGCAGTACTTC. It encodes CASSQLQGSYEQYF. This chain links TRBV3-1 (or the pseudogene TRBV3-2) with TRBJ2-7; tentatively, D is TRBD1 (6 bases). The germline V gene has CDR1 LGHDT and CDR2 YNNKEL (reference sequence). The CDR3 spans 14 residues. Trimming cost V 2 bases and J 4 bases, with 12 bases left between them.

V and J are TRBV5-1 and TRBJ2-7, with D possibly TRBD2 on 5 matching bases. Trimming took off 4 bases at V and 4 bases at J, with 15 bases between the two ends. Germline V gene data show CDR1 as SGHRS and CDR2 as YFSETQ. This CDR3 comprises 14 residues. CDR3 sequence reads: CASSHRTHGYEQYF. The DNA for the CDR3 is TGCGCCAGCAGCCATCGGACTCATGGATACGAGCAGTACTTC.

V is TRBV5-5 and J is TRBJ1-2; no firm D call. The CDR3 sequence is 15 residues long. Germline V gene data show CDR1 as SGHKS and CDR2 as YYEKEE (reference sequence). V lost 0 bases and J 3 bases, leaving 12 bases between the germline ends. The DNA of the CDR3 is TGTGCCAGCAGCTTGGACGGAGGGCTCTACTATGGCTACACCTTC. Translation gives CASSLDGGLYYGYTF. Full variable domain (rest looked up from reference TRBV5-5 and TRBJ1-2): DAGVTQSPTHLIKTRGQQVTLRCSPISGHKSVSWYQQVLGQGPQFIFQYYEKEERGRGNFPDRFSARQFPNYSSELNVNALLLGDSALYLCASSLDGGLYYGYTFGSGTRLTVV.

V is TRBV5-4 and J is TRBJ2-7; 11 positions agree with TRBD1. The CDR3 is 16 residues long. V shed 0 bases, J shed 2 bases, and the junction held 4 bases outside the gene matches. Germline assignment: CDR1 SGHNT and CDR2 YYREEE (reference sequence). The CDR3 loop reads CASSLGGTGGAYEQYF. CDR3 nucleotides: TGTGCCAGCAGCTTGGGAGGGACAGGGGGGGCCTACGAGCAGTACTTC.

This chain joins TRBV19 and TRBJ2-1, with 14 nucleotides matching TRBD2. The CDR3 totals 15 residues. The ends lost 3 bases at V and 11 bases at J; junction bases unmatched: 6. Germline CDR1 is LNHDA and CDR2 is SQIVND (reference sequence). CDR3 loop: CASSIGLAGGHQQFF. In DNA, the CDR3 is TGTGCCAGTAGTATTGGACTAGCGGGGGGCCATCAGCAGTTCTTC.

The chain employs TRBV4-3 and TRBJ2-5, with D tentatively TRBD2 (6 bases). This CDR3 has 16 amino acids. The V gene lost 0 bases and the J gene lost 1 base, with 12 bases spanning the gap. Germline V gene data show CDR1 as LGHNA and CDR2 as YSLEER. The CDR3: CASSQDLGEAQETQYF. The CDR3 DNA reads as TGCGCCAGCAGCCAAGATTTGGGGGAGGCCCAAGAGACCCAGTACTTC.

This clone was seen more than once but under ten times. The genes are TRBV19 and TRBJ1-3; D remains unclear. CDR1 and CDR2 (germline): LNHDA, SQIVND (reference sequence). Trimming cost V 3 bases and J 3 bases, with 6 bases left between them. This CDR3 region has 13 residues. The CDR3 DNA is TGTGCCAGTAGTATCCTCTTTGGAAACACCATATATTTT. This codes for CASSILFGNTIYF.

This clone has more than one count but fewer than ten. The CDR3 DNA sequence: TGTGCCAGCCGAGCGGGGGGGCTGGCAGATACGCAGTATTTT. This translates into CASRAGGLADTQYF. The V gene is TRBV6-5, the J gene TRBJ2-3; 10 bases are shared with TRBD2. The V segment lost 8 bases and the J segment 4 bases; nucleotides outside the gene matches: 6. Germline V gene sequence: CDR1 MNHEY, CDR2 SVGAGI. This CDR3 contains 14 residues.

Concerning this clone itself: This sample also contains other DNA sequences that code for the same CDR3. This sequence joins TRBV7-2 and TRBJ2-7, with a possible D match to TRBD1 (6 bases). From germline, CDR1 is SGHTA and CDR2 FQGNSA. The CDR3 runs to 14 residues. The V end lost 4 bases, the J end lost 2 bases, and 12 bases lay between the germline ends. The CDR3 is CASSSRDRTYEQYF. Here the CDR3 DNA reads TGTGCCAGCAGCTCCCGAGACAGGACCTACGAGCAGTACTTC. The entire variable domain, with the rest obtained from reference TRBV7-2 and TRBJ2-7, is as follows: GAGVSQSPSNKVTEKGKDVELRCDPISGHTALYWYRQSLGQGLEFLIYFQGNSAPDKSGLPSDRFSAERTGGSVSTLTIQRTQQEDSAVYLCASSSRDRTYEQYFGPGTRLTVT.

The V gene is TRBV2, the J gene TRBJ1-6; TRBD1 matches 8 bases. V trimming: 5 bases; J trimming: 7 bases; junction bases outside the gene matches: 4. Germline CDR1 and CDR2: SNHLY and FYNNEI. The CDR3 loop spans 14 amino acids. CDR3 in amino acids: CASSPDRVNSPLHF. The CDR3 region has the DNA TGTGCCAGCAGTCCGGACAGGGTAAATTCACCCCTCCACTTT.

The rearrangement uses TRBV7-2 and TRBJ2-4; 7 bases fit TRBD1. The CDR3 totals 15 residues. The germline V gene encodes CDR1 SGHTA and CDR2 FQGNSA. With 7 bases clipped from V and 6 bases from J, the junction kept 12 bases outside the gene matches. In DNA form, the CDR3 reads TGTGCCAGCAACCCCCACTCCGGGACAGCAAACATTCAGTACTTC. It specifies CASNPHSGTANIQYF.

This sequence joins TRBV7-2 and TRBJ2-7; the D gene is possibly TRBD1 (5 bases). The CDR3 has 15 residues. V lost 1 base and J 6 bases, leaving 16 bases between the germline ends. CDR1 SGHTA and CDR2 FQGNSA come from the germline V gene. The CDR3 nucleotides read TGTGCCAGCAGCTTAGTTGGGGCCTCGTATGGCGAGCAGTACTTC. Amino acids: CASSLVGASYGEQYF. Full variable domain (remainder filled in from reference TRBV7-2 and TRBJ2-7): GAGVSQSPSNKVTEKGKDVELRCDPISGHTALYWYRQSLGQGLEFLIYFQGNSAPDKSGLPSDRFSAERTGGSVSTLTIQRTQQEDSAVYLCASSLVGASYGEQYFGPGTRLTVT.

This clone has just one count. The chain uses TRBV7-6 and TRBJ2-1; TRBD2 might be the D (5 bases). In germline, CDR1 is SGHVS, CDR2 FNYEAQ. V was cut by 5 bases and J by 4 bases, with 9 bases left in between. The CDR3 extends over 13 amino acids. CDR3: CASSPDLYNEQFF. CDR3 coding DNA: TGTGCCAGCAGCCCGGACTTGTACAATGAGCAGTTCTTC.

This chain joins TRBV5-1 and TRBJ1-6, with D uncertain. Germline CDR1 SGHRS, CDR2 YFSETQ. The CDR3 is made up of 14 amino acids. V gave up 1 base and J gave up 5 bases, with 7 bases separating them. DNA for the CDR3: TGCGCCAGCAGCTTGTTCAGCGATAATTCACCCCTCCACTTT. The encoded protein is CASSLFSDNSPLHF.

J is TRBJ2-2 and V is TRBV29-1; D call uncertain. Deletions cut 5 bases from V and 3 bases from J, with 7 bases between. Germline CDR1 SQVTM, CDR2 ANQGSEA. The CDR3 covers 12 residues. In DNA, the CDR3 is TGCAGCGTTTATGTGTACACCGGGGAGCTGTTTTTT. Translating gives CSVYVYTGELFF.

The rearrangement joins TRBV5-1 to TRBJ1-6, with a weak D call TRBD1 (5 bases). Germline CDR1 and CDR2: SGHRS and YFSETQ. V was cut by 4 bases and J by 3 bases, with 8 bases left in between. The CDR3 contains 14 residues. The CDR3 loop is CASSPTVYNSPLHF. In DNA form, the CDR3 reads TGCGCCAGCAGCCCGACAGTCTATAATTCACCCCTCCACTTT.

A single count supports this clone. V is TRBV11-3 and J is TRBJ2-5, with 7 bases identical to TRBD1. This CDR3 has 15 amino acids. The trim removed 5 bases at V and 1 base at J, leaving 7 bases unmatched. In germline, CDR1 is SGHNT, CDR2 YENEEA. The CDR3 DNA is TGTGCCAGCAGCCTCTCGACAGGGTTCCAAGAGACCCAGTACTTC. This codes for CASSLSTGFQETQYF.

The V and J genes are TRBV5-1 and TRBJ2-3; 8 nucleotides agree with TRBD2. V dropped 0 bases and J dropped 3; count of bases not matched to a gene: 6. This CDR3 is 16 amino acids long. Germline lookup yields CDR1 SGHRS and CDR2 YFSETQ. Written as DNA, the CDR3 is TGCGCCAGCAGCTTGGAGAGTAGCGGGGAAACAGATACGCAGTATTTT. Translating it yields CASSLESSGETDTQYF.

V gene TRBV12-3 or TRBV12-4 combines with J gene TRBJ1-1; no reliable D call. This CDR3 is built from 12 residues. V lost 2 bases and J 6 bases, leaving 7 bases between the germline ends. The CDR3 is CASSLSGAEAFF. The DNA for the CDR3 is TGTGCCAGCAGTTTATCGGGAGCTGAAGCTTTCTTT.

The sample holds one count of this clone. The chain couples TRBV27 to TRBJ2-2; D gene unclear. V gave up 3 bases and J gave up 1 base, with 6 bases separating them. Germline assignment: CDR1 MNHEY and CDR2 SMNVEV (reference sequence). There are 14 residues in the CDR3. The CDR3 loop reads CASSFSGNTGELFF. The CDR3 DNA reads TGTGCCAGCAGTTTCTCAGGGAACACCGGGGAGCTGTTTTTT.

Written as DNA, the CDR3 is TGTGCCAGCTCCTCAGGGGCCGCCACAGATACGCAGTATTTT. This translates into CASSSGAATDTQYF. This chain uses TRBV11-3 with TRBJ2-3, with D tentatively TRBD1 (6 bases). CDR1 is SGHNT and CDR2 is YENEEA in the germline V gene. CDR3 size: 14 residues. Trimming left V 8 bases short and J 2 bases short, with 14 bases between.

The chain couples TRBV3-1 (or the pseudogene TRBV3-2) to TRBJ1-2; a possible D gene is TRBD1 (6 bases). The CDR3 runs to 13 residues. Germline assignment: CDR1 LGHDT and CDR2 YNNKEL (reference sequence). V shed 8 bases and J shed 1 base, with 11 bases lying between them. This CDR3 reads CASYGQYNYGYTF. The CDR3 nucleotides are TGTGCCAGCTACGGACAGTATAACTATGGCTACACCTTC.

This rearrangement joins TRBV19 to TRBJ2-2, with 8 bases matching TRBD2. The germline V gene encodes CDR1 LNHDA and CDR2 SQIVND (reference sequence). V dropped 7 bases and J dropped 6; count of bases not matched to a gene: 10. The CDR3 is 15 residues long. This chain's CDR3 is CASTPGAGVPGELFF. CDR3 DNA: TGTGCCAGTACCCCAGGAGCGGGGGTCCCCGGGGAGCTGTTTTTT.